This TCR beta chain emerged from a study of T cell clones after liver transplantation. Across the study: TCRbeta sequencing after a pre-transplant mixed lymphocyte reaction identified graft-donor-reactive clones, later tracked in post-transplant blood. Notes on the study in general: Migration into the graft, not deletion, may explain lost graft donor-reactive T cells.

As concerns this clone: Its target is unknown.

Method: immunoSEQ multiplex PCR; TCRdb's copy keeps in-frame clones and lacks some. The sample includes 85,000 to 130,000 clones, about 81% of them seen just once. The input for sequencing was CD4+ T cells from blood, taken before liver transplant. This TCR derives from a human donor who received a liver transplant.

The CDR3 coding sequence is TGTGCCAGCAGCTTAGAAGGGGTAACTAATGAAAAACTGTTTTTT. This codes for CASSLEGVTNEKLFF. The chain has TRBV7-9 and TRBJ1-4, with a tentative D call TRBD1 (5 bases). Germline CDR1 SEHNR, CDR2 FQNEAQ (reference sequence). This CDR3 region has 15 residues. The ends were cut back, 1 base at V and 1 base at J, with 7 bases in the middle.